Following are 3 T cell receptor beta chains from one sample sequenced in a study of cytotoxic CD8 clonotypes in ibrutinib-treated CLL. The assay was immunoSEQ multiplex PCR, and TCRdb's table has in-frame clones only and misses some. The table has more than 85,000 clones, around 77% seen once. The sequencing here drew on PBMCs, taken after 24 months of ibrutinib treatment. Receptors originate from a human donor with chronic lymphocytic leukemia.

This clone was observed a handful of times. This chain joins TRBV11-2 and TRBJ2-1; TRBD2 agrees at 8 bases. Trimming removed 3 bases from V and 9 bases from J; junction bases left unmatched: 7. The germline gives CDR1 SGHAT, CDR2 FQNNGV. The CDR3 totals 14 residues. The CDR3 loop is CASSLRAGEGEQFF. CDR3 bases: TGTGCCAGCAGCTTGCGAGCGGGAGAGGGTGAGCAGTTCTTC. Using reference TRBV11-2 and TRBJ2-1 for the parts outside the CDR3, the full variable domain is EAGVAQSPRYKIIEKRQSVAFWCNPISGHATLYWYQQILGQGPKLLIQFQNNGVVDDSQLPKDRFSAERLKGVDSTLKIQPAKLEDSAVYLCASSLRAGEGEQFFGPGTRLTVL.

This rearrangement joins TRBV28 to TRBJ1-2; 9 positions match TRBD1. After removal of 6 bases from V and 8 bases from J, the junction contained 7 bases not matched to a gene. Germline V CDR1 and CDR2: MDHEN, SYDVKM. The CDR3 extends over 13 amino acids. The CDR3: CASRRTGEDGYTF. For the CDR3, the DNA is TGTGCCAGCAGGCGGACAGGGGAGGACGGCTACACCTTC.

The chain joins TRBV7-2 to TRBJ1-3; no definite D call. The CDR3 runs 16 residues. The V end was cut by 1 base, the J end by 3 bases, with 13 bases between. Germline CDR1 and CDR2: SGHTA and FQGNSA. The CDR3 loop reads CASSLGDPGSGNTIYF. The CDR3, as DNA: TGTGCCAGCAGCTTAGGAGACCCCGGGAGTGGAAACACCATATATTTT.